These 23 T cell receptor beta chains originate from one sample sequenced in a study of blood T cell repertoires in COVID-19. Repertoires were generated with immunoSEQ multiplex PCR, while TCRdb's copy carries only in-frame clones and drops some. Of just over 300,000 clones listed, roughly 90% were seen once; the top ten hold less than 2%. The sequencing input was peripheral blood. The receptors here all came from a woman aged 25 to 39 with COVID-19, enrolled during active disease.

This clone turned up a few times. The chain joins TRBV7-9 to TRBJ2-1; TRBD2 matches at 9 bases. From germline, CDR1 is SEHNR and CDR2 FQNEAQ (reference sequence). V lost 5 bases to trimming and J lost 3 bases; unmatched junction nucleotides: 11. The CDR3 contains 17 residues. Here the CDR3 DNA reads TGTGCCAGCAGCGTATCCGGGACTAGCCGGGGCTACAATGAGCAGTTCTTC. This translates into CASSVSGTSRGYNEQFF.

The chain carries TRBV7-9 and TRBJ2-1, with 8 bases matching TRBD1. The CDR3 loop spans 14 amino acids. J gave up 7 bases and V 5 bases, and 7 bases lay outside the gene matches. CDR1 and CDR2 (germline): SEHNR, FQNEAQ (reference sequence). CDR3 bases: TGTGCCAGCAGCAGCGACAGGGGTGTTAATGAGCAGTTCTTC. Translating gives CASSSDRGVNEQFF.

V usage is TRBV4-3 and J usage is TRBJ1-2; no clear D gene. The CDR3 is made up of 16 amino acids. Germline V lookup: CDR1 LGHNA, CDR2 YSLEER. Trimming cost V 0 bases and J 2 bases, with 13 bases left between them. CDR3 amino acids: CASSQDPQVGNYGYTF. Written as DNA, the CDR3 is TGCGCCAGCAGCCAAGATCCCCAGGTTGGGAACTATGGCTACACCTTC.

The J gene is TRBJ1-2, the V gene TRBV7-6, with D possibly TRBD1 on 5 matching bases. This CDR3 region has 13 residues. The V gene's germline CDR1 is SGHVS and CDR2 FNYEAQ. Trimming took 4 bases from V and 5 from J, leaving 11 bases between them. The CDR3 DNA is TGTGCCAGCAGCTCTTCGGAGGGGTATGGCTACACCTTC. It codes for CASSSSEGYGYTF.

This rearrangement joins TRBV18 to TRBJ1-2; 8 bases are shared with TRBD1. With 3 bases clipped from V and 5 bases from J, the junction kept 8 bases outside the gene matches. CDR1 and CDR2 (germline): KGHSH, LQKENI. The CDR3 extends over 15 amino acids. CDR3 loop: CASSPSGQGLYGYTF. The CDR3 nucleotides are TGTGCCAGCTCACCCTCAGGACAGGGATTGTATGGCTACACCTTC.

The rearrangement links TRBV30 to TRBJ1-1; D remains ambiguous. Between the trimmed V and J ends, which lost 8 bases and 5 bases, there was a span of 18 bases. This CDR3 region has 13 residues. CDR1 GTSNPN and CDR2 SVGIG come from the germline V gene (reference sequence). The CDR3 DNA follows: TGTGCCACGGAGTTCCAGGAGCGGACTGAAGCTTTCTTT. It is translated as CATEFQERTEAFF.

As DNA, the CDR3 is TGTGCCAGTAGATCCGGGACAGGGTCGTGGCCCCAGCATTTT. This gives the protein CASRSGTGSWPQHF. The chain joins TRBV19 to TRBJ1-5, with 9 bases lining up with TRBD1. The CDR3 sequence is 14 residues long. Germline V gene lookup returns CDR1 LNHDA and CDR2 SQIVND (reference sequence). The V and J ends lost 6 bases and 9 bases, in that order; junction bases with no gene match: 9.

The V and J genes are TRBV7-9 and TRBJ2-1, with 11 bases that match TRBD2. The CDR3 covers 14 residues. The germline CDR1 and CDR2 sequences are SEHNR and FQNEAQ (reference sequence). CDR3 nucleotide sequence: TGTGCAGTTGGGGCGGGGACTAGCGGAAATGAGCAGTTCTTC. Protein: CAVGAGTSGNEQFF.

CDR3 in DNA: TGTGCCAGCAGTGAACGAGTGGGGGGTCCCGGGGAGCTGTTTTTT. This gives the protein CASSERVGGPGELFF. This chain connects TRBV6-1 to TRBJ2-2, with D tentatively TRBD2 (6 bases). Germline V CDR1 and CDR2: MNHNS, SASEGT. The V end was cut by 2 bases, the J end by 6 bases, with 13 bases between. This CDR3 is built from 15 residues.

This clone was counted once. This CDR3 is CASSLAGGYNEQFF. In DNA, the CDR3 is TGTGCCAGCAGCCTAGCCGGGGGCTACAATGAGCAGTTCTTC. The V gene is TRBV7-3, the J gene TRBJ2-1, with D possibly TRBD2 on 6 matching bases. Looked up from germline, CDR1 is SGHTA and CDR2 is FQGTGA. The V and J ends lost 5 bases and 3 bases respectively, with 11 bases between them. The CDR3 loop spans 14 amino acids.

This clone was detected a few times. The J gene is TRBJ1-6, the V gene TRBV11-2; D call uncertain. In germline, CDR1 is SGHAT, CDR2 FQNNGV. The germline V and J ends were trimmed by 1 base and 5 bases, with 15 bases remaining between them. The CDR3 is 17 amino acids. The CDR3 loop is CASSLADSQADNSPLHF. In DNA, the CDR3 is TGTGCCAGCAGCTTAGCGGACTCCCAGGCTGATAATTCACCCCTCCACTTT.

The chain combines TRBV6-5 with TRBJ2-1; TRBD2 matches 11 bases. V was pared by 7 bases and J by 6 bases, with 8 bases of the junction left unmatched. The length of the CDR3 is 15 residues. Germline V gene data show CDR1 as MNHEY and CDR2 as SVGAGI. CDR3 in DNA: TGTGCCAGCATCAAGACTAGCGGGATTCTCAATGAGCAGTTCTTC. This gives the protein CASIKTSGILNEQFF.

The rearrangement joins TRBV3-1 (or the pseudogene TRBV3-2) to TRBJ1-1; unclear D gene. V was clipped by 0 bases and J by 4 bases, with 3 bases between them. The germline gives CDR1 LGHDT, CDR2 YNNKEL (reference sequence). CDR3 length: 12 amino acids. The CDR3 region is CASSQESTEAFF. CDR3 DNA sequence: TGTGCCAGCAGCCAAGAGAGCACTGAAGCTTTCTTT.

This chain joins TRBV10-3 and TRBJ1-2; D remains unclear. Germline CDR1 ENHRY, CDR2 SYGVKD. CDR3 length: 13 amino acids. Trimming removed 3 bases at V and 6 bases at J, with 11 bases between. CDR3 protein: CAISDLGRDGYTF. DNA of the CDR3: TGTGCCATCAGTGATCTCGGTCGAGATGGCTACACCTTC.

The chain uses TRBV4-3 and TRBJ1-2; a possible D gene is TRBD1 (5 bases). The CDR3 is 13 amino acids. CDR1 is LGHNA and CDR2 is YSLEER in the germline V gene. V lost 7 bases to trimming and J lost 7 bases, with 16 bases between them. The CDR3: CASNPVGEGGYTF. CDR3 coding DNA: TGCGCCAGCAACCCAGTGGGGGAGGGTGGCTACACCTTC.

The rearrangement uses TRBV5-4 and TRBJ1-2, with D possibly being TRBD1 (5 bases). Per the germline V gene, CDR1 is SGHNT and CDR2 is YYREEE (reference sequence). V lost 0 bases, J lost 6 bases, and 15 bases lay in between. CDR3 size: 15 residues. CDR3 sequence: CASSLELMGRDGYTF. The CDR3 bases are TGTGCCAGCAGCTTGGAATTAATGGGGCGTGATGGCTACACCTTC.

The chain combines TRBV5-1 with TRBJ2-5; D gene ambiguous. Deletions cut 2 bases from V and 0 bases from J, with 11 bases between. Germline V gene lookup returns CDR1 SGHRS and CDR2 YFSETQ. The length of the CDR3 is 15 residues. The CDR3 coding sequence is TGCGCCAGCAGCTTACGATCGGTATACCAAGAGACCCAGTACTTC. Its translation is CASSLRSVYQETQYF. The full variable domain, its missing parts supplied by reference TRBV5-1 and TRBJ2-5, is KAGVTQTPRYLIKTRGQQVTLSCSPISGHRSVSWYQQTPGQGLQFLFEYFSETQRNKGNFPGRFSGRQFSNSRSEMNVSTLELGDSALYLCASSLRSVYQETQYFGPGTRLLVL.

The J gene is TRBJ1-6, the V gene TRBV2; unclear D gene. With 1 base removed from V and 7 bases from J, the gap between germline ends came to 11 bases. CDR3 length: 15 residues. From germline, CDR1 is SNHLY and CDR2 FYNNEI. DNA of the CDR3: TGTGCCAGCAGTGAAGGGCCTACGGGGAATTCACCCCTCCACTTT. This sequence encodes CASSEGPTGNSPLHF.

This chain joins TRBV19 and TRBJ2-1; D is unclear. Looked up from germline, CDR1 is LNHDA and CDR2 is SQIVND (reference sequence). The CDR3 is made up of 14 amino acids. V lost 3 bases to trimming and J lost 7 bases, with 13 bases between them. CDR3 residues: CASSIIGERNEQFF. DNA of the CDR3: TGTGCCAGTAGTATTATAGGAGAAAGGAATGAGCAGTTCTTC.

The chain has TRBV21-1 and TRBJ2-7; no DNA check was done on the table's D call, TRBD1. TRBV21-1 is an annotated pseudogene. CDR3 length: 18 residues. The CDR3 DNA reads as TGTGCCAGCAGCAAAGTTGCCACCATTCCCGGACAGGACTACGAGCAGTACTTC. Protein sequence: CASSKVATIPGQDYEQYF.

The chain joins TRBV6-2 or TRBV6-3 to TRBJ2-7, with D maybe TRBD2 (7 bases). The CDR3 consists of 19 residues. From germline, CDR1 is MNHEY and CDR2 SVGEGT. V lost 0 bases, J lost 2 bases, and 23 bases lay in between. The chain's CDR3 is CASSYSRERIGGGPYEQYF. In DNA form, the CDR3 reads TGTGCCAGCAGTTACTCGAGGGAACGAATTGGCGGGGGCCCCTACGAGCAGTACTTC.

As for this clone: A junction boundary mismatches the germline segment, possibly from a read error. The chain uses TRBV19 and TRBJ1-1; D is unresolved. The CDR3 contains 14 residues. Germline V gene lookup returns CDR1 LNHDA and CDR2 SQIVND (reference sequence). The CDR3 nucleotides read TGTGCCAGTAGTCTAGAACATTTGAACACTGAAGCTTTCTTT. It codes for CASSLEHLNTEAFF.

V is TRBV7-9 and J is TRBJ2-7, with D perhaps matching TRBD1 (5 bases). V lost 3 bases and J lost 6, with 12 bases in between. The CDR3 contains 13 residues. Germline-derived CDR1 and CDR2 are SEHNR and FQNEAQ (reference sequence). CDR3: CASSFQGLVEQYF. The CDR3 DNA reads TGTGCCAGCAGCTTCCAGGGTTTAGTCGAGCAGTACTTC.